The 10 T cell receptor beta chains below were found in one sample sequenced in a study of T-cell reconstitution after alpha-beta-depleted transplantation in children. TCRbeta library preparation incorporated unique molecular identifiers. A single record per CDR3 protein comes from TCRdb applying MiXCR to the PCR reads. The sample yields about 610,000 distinct CDR3 sequences, 10% seen once. Sequenced here: PBMCs from the stem cell graft donor, sampled from the stem cell graft. The receptors come from a human donor who donated a stem cell graft to a child with acute myeloid leukemia.

This clonotype showed up many times. The rearrangement uses TRBV3-1 and TRBJ1-5; 9 bases line up with TRBD1. Germline-derived CDR1 and CDR2 are LGHDT and YNNKEL (reference sequence). This CDR3 is 14 amino acids long. Trimming took 1 base from V and 5 from J; bases not matched to a gene: 0. The CDR3 sequence: CASSQGTGDQPQHF. CDR3 in DNA: TGTGCCAGCAGCCAAGGGACAGGGGATCAGCCCCAGCATTTT.

The rearrangement links TRBV7-2 to TRBJ2-5; no definite D call. This CDR3 is built from 12 residues. Germline V gene sequence: CDR1 SGHTA, CDR2 FQGNSA. With 4 bases removed from V and 2 bases from J, the gap between germline ends came to 5 bases. For the CDR3, the DNA is TGTGCCAGCAGCTCCGAACAAGAGACCCAGTACTTC. It specifies CASSSEQETQYF.

This clonotype was seen repeatedly, ten times or more. The chain couples TRBV5-1 to TRBJ2-1; D possibly corresponds to TRBD1 (5 bases). Germline V gene lookup returns CDR1 SGHRS and CDR2 YFSETQ. Trimming pared 0 bases from V and 0 bases from J, leaving 10 bases between. The CDR3 consists of 16 residues. CDR3 nucleotides: TGCGCCAGCAGCTTGGGGACATCGAGCTCCTACAATGAGCAGTTCTTC. It is translated as CASSLGTSSSYNEQFF.

This clonotype occurred a few times. The chain recombines TRBV15 with TRBJ2-7; tentative D call: TRBD2 (5 bases). CDR1 is LNHNV, CDR2 YYDKDF, per germline (reference sequence). V dropped 0 bases and J dropped 7 bases, with 13 bases sitting between them. This CDR3 comprises 14 residues. CDR3 protein: CATSRDPSREEQYF. For the CDR3, the DNA is TGTGCCACCAGCAGAGACCCCTCGAGGGAAGAGCAGTACTTC.

This chain links TRBV7-8 with TRBJ2-7; 8 positions agree with TRBD2. This CDR3 spans 16 amino acids. The V gene's germline CDR1 is SGHVS and CDR2 FQNEAQ. With 3 bases clipped from V and 5 bases from J, the junction kept 12 bases outside the gene matches. Here the CDR3 reads CASSLNSGAGAHEQYF. The CDR3, as DNA: TGTGCCAGCAGCTTGAATAGCGGGGCGGGCGCGCACGAGCAGTACTTC. The whole variable domain, remainder taken from reference TRBV7-8 and TRBJ2-7, is GAGVSQSPRYKVAKRGQDVALRCDPISGHVSLFWYQQALGQGPEFLTYFQNEAQLDKSGLPSDRFFAERPEGSVSTLKIQRTQQEDSAVYLCASSLNSGAGAHEQYFGPGTRLTVT.

This clonotype was seen more than once but under ten times. This rearrangement joins TRBV25-1 to TRBJ1-2, with a tentative D call TRBD1 (5 bases). Trimming took off 4 bases at V and 7 bases at J, with 22 bases between the two ends. Germline loops: CDR1 MGHDK, CDR2 SYGVNS. The length of the CDR3 is 16 residues. The CDR3 DNA is TGTGCCAGCAGTGGACAGCCCGGACGGGTTGGTGGTGGCTACACCTTC. It encodes CASSGQPGRVGGGYTF.

The chain is built from TRBV14 and TRBJ2-3; 7 positions match TRBD2. Germline trimming cut 1 base from V and 0 bases from J; bases unmatched to any gene: 13. This CDR3 has 19 amino acids. Germline CDR1 and CDR2: SGHDN and FVKESK. The CDR3 spells CASSQGTRRRESSTDTQYF. The DNA of the CDR3 is TGTGCCAGCAGCCAAGGCACACGAAGGCGGGAGTCTAGCACAGATACGCAGTATTTT.

The J gene is TRBJ1-3, the V gene TRBV12-3 or TRBV12-4; maybe TRBD1 (5 bases). The V and J ends lost 3 bases and 7 bases respectively, with 10 bases between them. The CDR3 extends over 13 amino acids. The CDR3 DNA sequence: TGTGCCAGCAGTTTGGGACCGAAGAACACCATATATTTT. It yields the protein CASSLGPKNTIYF.

This clonotype turned up a few times. CDR3 sequence: CASSLARQTNTEAFF. In DNA form, the CDR3 reads TGTGCCAGCAGCTTAGCGCGCCAGACTAACACTGAAGCTTTCTTT. The chain carries TRBV7-2 and TRBJ1-1; no clear D gene. Germline loops: CDR1 SGHTA, CDR2 FQGNSA. The germline V and J ends were trimmed by 0 bases and 2 bases, with 10 bases remaining between them. This CDR3 contains 15 residues.

This clonotype has more than one count but fewer than ten. The chain recombines TRBV12-3 or TRBV12-4 with TRBJ1-1; tentative D call: TRBD1 (5 bases). The CDR3 is made up of 16 amino acids. Trimming took off 2 bases at V and 5 bases at J, with 18 bases between the two ends. CDR3 sequence (DNA): TGTGCCAGCAGTTTACAGGGACGGATTGAGGGTACTGAAGCTTTCTTT. Residues: CASSLQGRIEGTEAFF.